A single T cell receptor beta chain is shown here with its context. This record belongs to a study of regulatory T cells in long-lasting Graves disease. Building of the TCR beta libraries involved iRepertoire HTBI primers and Arm-PCR of CDR3 regions. Each CDR3 protein is one row after TCRdb ran MiXCR on the multiplex PCR reads. The table records a few hundred thousand distinct CDR3 sequences, approximately 21% of them present only once. Regarding time point: persistent/refractory GD, antithyroid drugs over 5 years with positive TRAb. PBMC RNA was the source of the TCR library. The source of this sequence is a female donor with Graves disease. The sample was peripheral blood mononuclear cells (PBMCs), taken when the disease was refractory, from a patient treated with antithyroid drugs.

The CDR3 loop is CASGSHGTVNTEAFF. The CDR3, as DNA: TGCGCCAGCGGGTCCCACGGCACAGTGAACACTGAAGCTTTCTTT. This sequence joins TRBV4-1 and TRBJ1-1, with D unresolved. The V end lost 8 bases, the J end lost 0 bases, and 16 bases lay between the germline ends. Per germline, CDR1 MGHRA and CDR2 YSYEKL. CDR3 length equals 15 residues.